Listed below are T cell receptor beta chains from one sample, sequenced in a study of CD8 T cells in ankylosing spondylitis. A single record per CDR3 protein comes from TCRdb applying MiXCR to the 5' RACE reads. This table has 210,000 or so distinct CDR3 sequences, roughly 26% appearing once. What was sequenced was blood, either unsorted or a sorted T cell fraction (not recorded which). The receptors derive from a male donor with ankylosing spondylitis or in good health (not recorded which). The CDR3 runs from the conserved cysteine through the conserved F or W. The order of the fields is D gene, V gene, J gene, clone size, CDR3 DNA, CDR3 protein. A D gene is named only where the DNA matches it firmly. Clone sizes are given selectively: once, few, many, or a class where the clone is expanded.

D: .; V: TRBV20-1; J: TRBJ2-1; size: .; DNA: TGCAGTGCCCAGGGGCGGAGCCCAACCCACAATGAGCAGTTCTTC; CDR3: CSAQGRSPTHNEQFF
D: .; V: TRBV20-1; J: TRBJ2-3; size: .; DNA: TGCAGTGCTCTGAAAGCGGCGGATACGCAGTATTTT; CDR3: CSALKAADTQYF
D: .; V: TRBV6-5; J: TRBJ2-7; size: many; DNA: TGTGCCAGCAGTTACGGGGTAACCTACGAGCAGTACTTC; CDR3: CASSYGVTYEQYF
D: .; V: TRBV5-1; J: TRBJ1-2; size: .; DNA: TGCGCCAGCAGCTTGGAACAGACTGGCTACACCTTC; CDR3: CASSLEQTGYTF
D: .; V: TRBV29-1; J: TRBJ2-1; size: .; DNA: TGCAGCGTTGACCAGGGAGGTGAGCAGTTCTTC; CDR3: CSVDQGGEQFF
D: .; V: TRBV5-6; J: TRBJ2-5; size: many; DNA: TGTGCCAGCAGATCGAGCGCTGAGACCCAGTACTTC; CDR3: CASRSSAETQYF
D: .; V: TRBV15; J: TRBJ2-5; size: many; DNA: TGTGCCACCAGCAGAGATTACCCGGCTCTGGAGACCCAGTACTTC; CDR3: CATSRDYPALETQYF
D: .; V: TRBV20-1; J: TRBJ2-5; size: .; DNA: TGCAGTGCGACCGGACCGGAGGGCGAGACCCAGTACTTC; CDR3: CSATGPEGETQYF
D: TRBD2; V: TRBV7-2; J: TRBJ2-1; size: .; DNA: TGTGCCAGCAGCGCTAGCGGGAGGGCCGGTGAGCAGTTCTTC; CDR3: CASSASGRAGEQFF
D: .; V: TRBV10-3; J: TRBJ1-1; size: .; DNA: TGTGCCATCAGTGAAGCTCACCCCAACACTGAAGCTTTCTTT; CDR3: CAISEAHPNTEAFF
D: .; V: TRBV5-1; J: TRBJ1-1; size: few; DNA: TGCGCCAGCAGCTTGGGGGGGATTCCTAACACTGAAGCTTTCTTT; CDR3: CASSLGGIPNTEAFF
D: TRBD2; V: TRBV28; J: TRBJ2-1; size: .; DNA: TGTGCCAGCAGTATCGGGACTAGCGGGACGCGGGAGCAGTTCTTC; CDR3: CASSIGTSGTREQFF
D: .; V: TRBV20-1; J: TRBJ2-7; size: once; DNA: TGCAGTGCGCCGCAGGGAGGCCTATACGAGCAGTACTTC; CDR3: CSAPQGGLYEQYF
D: .; V: TRBV5-5; J: TRBJ2-3; size: few; DNA: TGTGCCAGCGGGGATACTAGCACAGATACGCAGTATTTT; CDR3: CASGDTSTDTQYF
D: TRBD1; V: TRBV4-1; J: TRBJ2-1; size: few; DNA: TGCGCCAGCAGCCAGCTGACAGGGCCCCGGGTCGGCAATGAGCAGTTCTTC; CDR3: CASSQLTGPRVGNEQFF
D: .; V: TRBV19; J: TRBJ2-7; size: .; DNA: TGTGCCAGCAGGAGTGTCAGCTCCTACGAGCAGTACTTC; CDR3: CASRSVSSYEQYF
D: .; V: TRBV11-1; J: TRBJ2-7; size: .; DNA: TGTGCCAGCAGCCCCACCGGGACACCACTTTCCTACGAGCAGTACTTC; CDR3: CASSPTGTPLSYEQYF
D: .; V: TRBV28; J: TRBJ2-5; size: .; DNA: TGTGCCAGCAGTTTATTTGGGGGAGGAGGGACCCAGTACTTC; CDR3: CASSLFGGGGTQYF
D: .; V: TRBV20-1; J: TRBJ1-5; size: .; DNA: TGCAGTGCTAGAGATGCAGCGGTCAGCAATCAGCCCCAGCATTTT; CDR3: CSARDAAVSNQPQHF
D: TRBD2; V: TRBV18; J: TRBJ2-5; size: many; DNA: TGTGCCAGCTCACAAGCGGGACGAGAGACCCAGTACTTC; CDR3: CASSQAGRETQYF
D: .; V: TRBV18; J: TRBJ1-1; size: many; DNA: TGTGCCAGCTCAATTGAACGTGGTACTGAAGCTTTCTTT; CDR3: CASSIERGTEAFF
D: TRBD2; V: TRBV12-3/TRBV12-4; J: TRBJ2-5; size: many; DNA: TGTGCCAGCAGTTTAGGGCGGAGCGGGGCACAAGAGACCCAGTACTTC; CDR3: CASSLGRSGAQETQYF
D: .; V: TRBV12-5; J: TRBJ2-1; size: .; DNA: TGTGCTAGTGGACTTAATGAGCAGTTCTTC; CDR3: CASGLNEQFF
D: TRBD2; V: TRBV29-1; J: TRBJ2-7; size: many; DNA: TGCAGCGTGTCGACTAGCGACGAGCAGTACTTC; CDR3: CSVSTSDEQYF
D: .; V: TRBV29-1; J: TRBJ2-3; size: many; DNA: TGCAGCGCCGAGGCAGGGACAGATACGCAGTATTTT; CDR3: CSAEAGTDTQYF
D: .; V: TRBV5-1; J: TRBJ2-3; size: .; DNA: TGCGCCAGCAGCTTGGAAGCGAGCCCCACAGATACGCAGTATTTT; CDR3: CASSLEASPTDTQYF
D: .; V: TRBV12-3/TRBV12-4; J: TRBJ1-5; size: .; DNA: TGTGCCAGCAGTTTCCCCGGACAGAATCAGCCCCAGCATTTT; CDR3: CASSFPGQNQPQHF
D: .; V: TRBV5-1; J: TRBJ1-5; size: many; DNA: TGCGCCAGCAGCTTACAGGGCGGCCAGCCCCAGCATTTT; CDR3: CASSLQGGQPQHF
D: .; V: TRBV27; J: TRBJ2-3; size: .; DNA: TGTGCCAGCAGTTTACGGAACGGAGATACGCAGTATTTT; CDR3: CASSLRNGDTQYF
D: TRBD1; V: TRBV7-2; J: TRBJ2-7; size: many; DNA: TGTGCCAGCAGCCCTTGGACAGGGGGGCGAGAGCAGTACTTC; CDR3: CASSPWTGGREQYF
D: .; V: TRBV18; J: TRBJ1-1; size: few; DNA: TGTGCCAGCTCACCACCGGCGGGGATGAACACTGAAGCTTTCTTT; CDR3: CASSPPAGMNTEAFF
D: TRBD2; V: TRBV20-1; J: TRBJ2-7; size: many; DNA: TGCAGTGCGTACGGGACTAGCGGAGCCTACGAGCAGTACTTC; CDR3: CSAYGTSGAYEQYF
D: .; V: TRBV20-1; J: TRBJ2-6; size: few; DNA: TGCAGTGCCCCGCGGGACGGGAGCAGTGGGGCCAACGTCCTGACTTTC; CDR3: CSAPRDGSSGANVLTF
D: .; V: TRBV29-1; J: TRBJ1-2; size: few; DNA: TGCAGCGTTGGAGAGTGGGAGGGCGGCTACACCTTC; CDR3: CSVGEWEGGYTF
D: .; V: TRBV5-1; J: TRBJ2-2; size: many; DNA: TGCGCCAGCAGCTTGGGCGGTCTAGCGACGAACACCGGGGAGCTGTTTTTT; CDR3: CASSLGGLATNTGELFF
D: .; V: TRBV5-1; J: TRBJ2-7; size: once; DNA: TGCGCCAGCAGCTCCTCCGGGACGGGCCTTCGGCGGTACTTC; CDR3: CASSSSGTGLRRYF
D: .; V: TRBV20-1; J: TRBJ2-6; size: many; DNA: TGCAGTGCTAAAGGCCCGTCCTCTGGGGCCAACGTCCTGACTTTC; CDR3: CSAKGPSSGANVLTF
D: TRBD1; V: TRBV7-6; J: TRBJ2-7; size: .; DNA: TGTGCCAGCAGCGCCCGGGACAGAGCCTCCTACGAGCAGTACTTC; CDR3: CASSARDRASYEQYF
D: TRBD1; V: TRBV20-1; J: TRBJ2-3; size: few; DNA: TGCAGTGCTTCCGGGACAGGGAGCTCTAGCACAGATACGCAGTATTTT; CDR3: CSASGTGSSSTDTQYF
D: .; V: TRBV20-1; J: TRBJ1-4; size: many; DNA: TGCAGTGCTAGTCGGGATTTCGGAACTAATGAAAAACTGTTTTTT; CDR3: CSASRDFGTNEKLFF
D: .; V: TRBV20-1; J: TRBJ1-2; size: .; DNA: TGCAGTGCGCAGAGACCCGGACAGTTTGGCTACACCTTC; CDR3: CSAQRPGQFGYTF
D: TRBD1; V: TRBV24-1; J: TRBJ2-2; size: many; DNA: TGTGCCACCCAGCAGGGGGACAGTGGCACCGGGGAGCTGTTTTTT; CDR3: CATQQGDSGTGELFF
D: .; V: TRBV5-6; J: TRBJ1-1; size: many; DNA: TGTGCCAGCAGCCCTCGGGGCTCGGGTTTCCCCGAAGCTTTCTTT; CDR3: CASSPRGSGFPEAFF
D: .; V: TRBV29-1; J: TRBJ2-1; size: .; DNA: TGCAGCTCGGTGGGACTGATTAACAATGAGCAGTTCTTC; CDR3: CSSVGLINNEQFF
D: .; V: TRBV20-1; J: TRBJ2-7; size: once; DNA: TGCAGTGCTAGTCCAGGGGACTTCTACGAGCAGTACTTC; CDR3: CSASPGDFYEQYF
D: .; V: TRBV5-1; J: TRBJ1-6; size: many; DNA: TGCGCCAGCAGCCGATCAGGGGCGGATAATTCACCCCTCCACTTT; CDR3: CASSRSGADNSPLHF
D: TRBD1; V: TRBV4-1; J: TRBJ2-7; size: many; DNA: TGCGCCAGCAGCCAAGCTGGGACAGGCCACTACGAGCAGTACTTC; CDR3: CASSQAGTGHYEQYF
D: .; V: TRBV7-2; J: TRBJ2-5; size: .; DNA: TGTGCCAGCAGCCGAACCACGGGTGAGACCCAGTACTTC; CDR3: CASSRTTGETQYF
D: .; V: TRBV29-1; J: TRBJ2-5; size: .; DNA: TGCAGCGTTGATCGTCGAAAAGAGACCCAGTACTTC; CDR3: CSVDRRKETQYF
D: TRBD2; V: TRBV4-2; J: TRBJ2-7; size: many; DNA: TGTGCCAGCAGCCAAGCAATCGGGACTACTACCTACGAGCAGTACTTC; CDR3: CASSQAIGTTTYEQYF
D: .; V: TRBV6-5; J: TRBJ2-7; size: many; DNA: TGTGCCAGCAGTTACTCTCGGGACAACTACGAGCAGTACTTC; CDR3: CASSYSRDNYEQYF
D: .; V: TRBV11-1; J: TRBJ1-4; size: many; DNA: TGTGCCAGCAGCTTAGTTGGGGGTCAAGGTGCAACTAATGAAAAACTGTTTTTT; CDR3: CASSLVGGQGATNEKLFF
D: .; V: TRBV2; J: TRBJ2-7; size: .; DNA: TGTGCCAGCAGTTCCGCCGGATGGAGCTCCTACGAGCAGTACTTC; CDR3: CASSSAGWSSYEQYF
D: TRBD2; V: TRBV4-2; J: TRBJ2-7; size: few; DNA: TGTGCCAGCAGCCAAGGACTAGCGGGAGTTAGTGAGCAGTACTTC; CDR3: CASSQGLAGVSEQYF
D: .; V: TRBV15; J: TRBJ1-1; size: .; DNA: TGTGCCACCAGCAGAGATACGAAAGGCGAAGCTTTCTTT; CDR3: CATSRDTKGEAFF
D: TRBD2; V: TRBV29-1; J: TRBJ2-1; size: .; DNA: TGCAGCGGAACCCGGGGCGGGAGGTCCTACAATGAGCAGTTCTTC; CDR3: CSGTRGGRSYNEQFF
D: .; V: TRBV6-5; J: TRBJ1-1; size: few; DNA: TGTGCCAGCAGTTACGTATGGAACACTGAAGCTTTCTTT; CDR3: CASSYVWNTEAFF